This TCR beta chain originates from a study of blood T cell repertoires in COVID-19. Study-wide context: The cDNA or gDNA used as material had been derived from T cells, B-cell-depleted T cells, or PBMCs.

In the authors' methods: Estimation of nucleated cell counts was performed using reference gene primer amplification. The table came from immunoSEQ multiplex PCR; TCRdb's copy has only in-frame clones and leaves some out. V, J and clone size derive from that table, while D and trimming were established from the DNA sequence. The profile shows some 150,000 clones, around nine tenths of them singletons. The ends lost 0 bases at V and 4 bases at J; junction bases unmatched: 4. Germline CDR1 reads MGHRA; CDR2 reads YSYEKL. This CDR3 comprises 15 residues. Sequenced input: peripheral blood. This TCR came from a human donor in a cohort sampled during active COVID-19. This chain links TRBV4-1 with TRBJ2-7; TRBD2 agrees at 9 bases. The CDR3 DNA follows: TGCGCCAGCAGCCAAGACCCGGGACTAGCATACGAGCAGTACTTC. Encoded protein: CASSQDPGLAYEQYF.